Here is one T cell receptor beta chain with its context. Its antigen is not identified. This sample is drawn from a study of T cells after posttransplantation cyclophosphamide. Produced via immunoSEQ multiplex PCR; TCRdb's table is partial and in-frame only. The data show around 17,000 clones, 92% seen once. General observations from the study: TRB clonality was highly associated with recipient CMV seropositivity and reactivation. Later post-transplant blood repertoires were often dominated by donor CD8+ memory clones. Tissue-infiltrating T cells from skin or gut overlapped little with blood T cells.

A marrow graft followed busulfan-fludarabine conditioning, with cyclophosphamide on days +3 and +4. V shed 3 bases and J shed 6 bases, with 19 bases lying between them. The germline V gene encodes CDR1 GTSNPN and CDR2 SVGIG (reference sequence). This CDR3 has 15 amino acids. The sequence was collected from a male patient aged 55 to 69 who received an allogeneic stem cell transplant from a related donor and was CMV-positive. Some T cells may arise from the graft donor. The sample in question was CD4+ T cells sorted from blood, obtained after allogeneic stem cell transplant with posttransplant cyclophosphamide. V gene TRBV30 combines with J gene TRBJ2-3, with D tentatively TRBD2 (5 bases). In nucleotides, the CDR3 is TGTGCCTGGAGCGCCGGGTCGGGGTTATCGGATACGCAGTATTTT. It translates to CAWSAGSGLSDTQYF.